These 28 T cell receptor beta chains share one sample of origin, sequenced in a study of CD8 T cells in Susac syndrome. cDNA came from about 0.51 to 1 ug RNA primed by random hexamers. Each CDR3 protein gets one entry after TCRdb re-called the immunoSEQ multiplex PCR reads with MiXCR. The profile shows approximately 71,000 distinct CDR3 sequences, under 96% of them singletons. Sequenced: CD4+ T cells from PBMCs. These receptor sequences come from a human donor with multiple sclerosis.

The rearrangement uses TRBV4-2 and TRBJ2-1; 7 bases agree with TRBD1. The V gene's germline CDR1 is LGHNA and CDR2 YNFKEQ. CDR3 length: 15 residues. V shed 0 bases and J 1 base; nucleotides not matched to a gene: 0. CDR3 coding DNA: TGTGCCAGCAGCCAAGACAGGGGGTCCTACAATGAGCAGTTCTTC. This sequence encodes CASSQDRGSYNEQFF.

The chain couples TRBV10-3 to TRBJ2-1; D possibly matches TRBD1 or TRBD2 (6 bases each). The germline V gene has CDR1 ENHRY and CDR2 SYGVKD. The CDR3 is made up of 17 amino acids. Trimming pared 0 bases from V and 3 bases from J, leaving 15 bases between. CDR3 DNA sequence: TGTGCCATCAGTGAGTCCGGGGGCGCGGGCGACTACAATGAGCAGTTCTTC. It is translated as CAISESGGAGDYNEQFF.

The DNA for the CDR3 is TGCAGTGCTAGAGATGGGGGACTAGCGGGGCGCGTGCAGTATTTT. It encodes CSARDGGLAGRVQYF. The chain carries TRBV20-1 and TRBJ2-3; TRBD2 agrees at 13 bases. V shed 0 bases and J 11 bases; nucleotides not matched to a gene: 8. Germline V gene sequence: CDR1 DFQATT, CDR2 SNEGSKA (reference sequence). There are 15 residues in the CDR3.

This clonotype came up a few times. The CDR3 DNA is TGCGCCAGCAGCCAAGATGCGGGGGCCTCCTACAATGAGCAGTTCTTC. Translated: CASSQDAGASYNEQFF. The V call is TRBV4-1, the J call TRBJ2-1; a weak D match, TRBD2 (7 bases). The length of the CDR3 is 16 residues. With 0 bases removed from V and 0 bases from J, the gap between germline ends came to 9 bases. Germline V gene lookup returns CDR1 MGHRA and CDR2 YSYEKL.

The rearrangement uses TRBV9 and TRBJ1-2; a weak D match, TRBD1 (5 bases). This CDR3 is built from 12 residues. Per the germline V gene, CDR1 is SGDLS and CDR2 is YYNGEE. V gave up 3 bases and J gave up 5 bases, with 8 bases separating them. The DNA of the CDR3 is TGTGCCAGCAGCGGAGACAGTTATGGCTACACCTTC. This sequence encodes CASSGDSYGYTF.

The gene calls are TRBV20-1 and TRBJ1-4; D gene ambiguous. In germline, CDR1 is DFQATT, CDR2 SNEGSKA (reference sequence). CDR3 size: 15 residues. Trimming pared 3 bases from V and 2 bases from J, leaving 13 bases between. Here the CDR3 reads CSASRSVVTNEKLFF. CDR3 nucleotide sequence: TGCAGTGCTAGTAGATCGGTCGTCACTAATGAAAAACTGTTTTTT.

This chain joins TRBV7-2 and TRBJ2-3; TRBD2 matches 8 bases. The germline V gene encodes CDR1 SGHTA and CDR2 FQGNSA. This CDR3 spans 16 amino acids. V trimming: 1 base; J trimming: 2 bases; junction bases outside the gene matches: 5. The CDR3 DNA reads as TGTGCCAGCAGCTTAGAGGCGGGGGGACCCACAGATACGCAGTATTTT. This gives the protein CASSLEAGGPTDTQYF. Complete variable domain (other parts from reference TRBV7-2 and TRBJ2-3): GAGVSQSPSNKVTEKGKDVELRCDPISGHTALYWYRQSLGQGLEFLIYFQGNSAPDKSGLPSDRFSAERTGGSVSTLTIQRTQQEDSAVYLCASSLEAGGPTDTQYFGPGTRLTVL.

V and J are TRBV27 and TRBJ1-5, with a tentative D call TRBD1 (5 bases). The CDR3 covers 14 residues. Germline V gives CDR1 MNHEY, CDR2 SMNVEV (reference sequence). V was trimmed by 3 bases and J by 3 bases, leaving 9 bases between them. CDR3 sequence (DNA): TGTGCCAGCAGTTTCGACAGTAACAATCAGCCCCAGCATTTT. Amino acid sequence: CASSFDSNNQPQHF.

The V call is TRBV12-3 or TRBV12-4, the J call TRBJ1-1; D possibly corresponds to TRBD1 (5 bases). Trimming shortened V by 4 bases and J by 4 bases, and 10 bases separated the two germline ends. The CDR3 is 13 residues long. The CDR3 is CASSYDRGTEAFF. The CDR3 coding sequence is TGTGCCAGCAGTTACGACAGAGGCACTGAAGCTTTCTTT.

This CDR3 is CASSQGLAGLYNEQFF. The DNA of the CDR3 is TGCGCCAGCAGCCAAGGACTAGCGGGGCTTTACAATGAGCAGTTCTTC. The rearrangement uses TRBV4-1 and TRBJ2-1, with 11 bases identical to TRBD2. Germline lookup yields CDR1 MGHRA and CDR2 YSYEKL. V shed 1 base, J shed 4 bases, and the junction held 3 bases outside the gene matches. There are 16 residues in the CDR3.

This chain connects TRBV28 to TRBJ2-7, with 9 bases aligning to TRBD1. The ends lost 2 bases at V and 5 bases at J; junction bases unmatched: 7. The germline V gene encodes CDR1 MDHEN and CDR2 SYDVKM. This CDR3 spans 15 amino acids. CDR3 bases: TGTGCCAGCAGTTTAGTCGGGACAGGGCTCCACGAGCAGTACTTC. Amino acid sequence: CASSLVGTGLHEQYF.

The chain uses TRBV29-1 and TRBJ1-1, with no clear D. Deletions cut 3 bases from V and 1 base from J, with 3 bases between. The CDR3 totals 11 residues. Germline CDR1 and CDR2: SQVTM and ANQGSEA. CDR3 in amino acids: CSVERNTEAFF. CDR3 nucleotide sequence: TGCAGCGTTGAGAGGAACACTGAAGCTTTCTTT.

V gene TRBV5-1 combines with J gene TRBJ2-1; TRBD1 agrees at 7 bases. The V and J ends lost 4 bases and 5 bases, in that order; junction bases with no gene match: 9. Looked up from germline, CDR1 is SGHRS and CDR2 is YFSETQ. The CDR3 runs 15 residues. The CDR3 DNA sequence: TGCGCCAGCAGCCTCGACACGGGACAGCACAATGAGCAGTTCTTC. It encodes CASSLDTGQHNEQFF.

CDR3 protein: CSARDGDRKSYVEQFF. CDR3 in DNA: TGCAGTGCTAGAGATGGGGACAGGAAGAGCTACGTTGAGCAGTTCTTC. V gene TRBV20-1 combines with J gene TRBJ2-1; 8 bases map to TRBD1. CDR1 is DFQATT and CDR2 is SNEGSKA in the germline V gene (reference sequence). The CDR3 extends over 16 amino acids. The V segment lost 0 bases and the J segment 9 bases; nucleotides outside the gene matches: 13.

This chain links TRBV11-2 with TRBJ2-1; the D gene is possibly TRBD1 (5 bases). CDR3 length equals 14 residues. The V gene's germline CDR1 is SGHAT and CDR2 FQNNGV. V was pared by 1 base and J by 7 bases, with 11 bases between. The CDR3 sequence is CASSLVQVGNEQFF. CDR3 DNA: TGTGCCAGCAGCTTAGTACAGGTCGGTAATGAGCAGTTCTTC.

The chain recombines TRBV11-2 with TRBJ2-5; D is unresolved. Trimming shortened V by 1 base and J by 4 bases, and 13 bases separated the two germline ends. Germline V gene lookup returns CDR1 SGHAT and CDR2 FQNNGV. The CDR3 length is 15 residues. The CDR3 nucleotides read TGTGCCAGCAGCTTAGTCTTGGCGTTAAGAGAGACCCAGTACTTC. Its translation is CASSLVLALRETQYF.

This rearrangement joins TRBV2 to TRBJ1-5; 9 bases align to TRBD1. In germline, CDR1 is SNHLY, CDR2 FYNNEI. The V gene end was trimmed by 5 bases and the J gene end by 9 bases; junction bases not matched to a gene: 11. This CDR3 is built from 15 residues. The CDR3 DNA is TGTGCCAGCAGTTCTACAGGGGGCCGAAGTCGGCCCCAGCATTTT. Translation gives CASSSTGGRSRPQHF.

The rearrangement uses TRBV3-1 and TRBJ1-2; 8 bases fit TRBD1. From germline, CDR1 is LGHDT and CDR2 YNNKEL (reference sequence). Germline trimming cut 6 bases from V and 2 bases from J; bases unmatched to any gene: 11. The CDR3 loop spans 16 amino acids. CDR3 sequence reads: CASRPSRQGANYGYTF. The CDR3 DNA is TGTGCCAGCAGACCCAGCAGGCAGGGGGCAAACTATGGCTACACCTTC.

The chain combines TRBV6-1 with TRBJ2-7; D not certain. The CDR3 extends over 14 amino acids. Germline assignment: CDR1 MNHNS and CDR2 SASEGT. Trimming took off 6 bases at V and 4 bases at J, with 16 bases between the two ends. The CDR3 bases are TGTGCCAGCAGCTCCTCAACGGGTTGGTACGAGCAGTACTTC. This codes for CASSSSTGWYEQYF.

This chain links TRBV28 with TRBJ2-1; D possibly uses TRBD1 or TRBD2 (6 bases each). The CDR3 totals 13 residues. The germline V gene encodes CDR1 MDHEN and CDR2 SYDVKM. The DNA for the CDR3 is TGTGCTCTAGGGGGGAAGTCCTACAATGAGCAGTTCTTC. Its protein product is CALGGKSYNEQFF.

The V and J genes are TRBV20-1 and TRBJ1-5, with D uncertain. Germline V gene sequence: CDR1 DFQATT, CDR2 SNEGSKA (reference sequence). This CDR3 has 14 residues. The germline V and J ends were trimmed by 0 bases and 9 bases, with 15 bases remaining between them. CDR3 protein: CSARDGRGVGPQHF. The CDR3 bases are TGCAGTGCTAGAGACGGACGCGGTGTTGGGCCCCAGCATTTT.

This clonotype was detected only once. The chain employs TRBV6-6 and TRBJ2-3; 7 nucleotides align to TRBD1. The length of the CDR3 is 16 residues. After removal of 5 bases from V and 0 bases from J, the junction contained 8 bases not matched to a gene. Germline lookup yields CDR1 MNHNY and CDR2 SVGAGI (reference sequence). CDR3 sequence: CASSGPDRASTDTQYF. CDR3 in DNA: TGTGCCAGCAGTGGGCCCGACAGGGCGAGCACAGATACGCAGTATTTT.

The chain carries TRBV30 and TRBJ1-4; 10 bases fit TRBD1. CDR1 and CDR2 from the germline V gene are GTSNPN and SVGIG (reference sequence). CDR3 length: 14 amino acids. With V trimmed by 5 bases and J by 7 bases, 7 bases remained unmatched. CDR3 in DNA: TGTGCCTGGGCCTCCGGGACAGGGGCTGAAAAACTGTTTTTT. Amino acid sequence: CAWASGTGAEKLFF.

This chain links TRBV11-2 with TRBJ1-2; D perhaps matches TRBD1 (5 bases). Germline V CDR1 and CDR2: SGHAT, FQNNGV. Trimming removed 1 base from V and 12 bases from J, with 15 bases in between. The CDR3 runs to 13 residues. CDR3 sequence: CASSLAGRGGHTF. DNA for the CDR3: TGTGCCAGCAGCTTAGCGGGACGGGGCGGACACACCTTC.

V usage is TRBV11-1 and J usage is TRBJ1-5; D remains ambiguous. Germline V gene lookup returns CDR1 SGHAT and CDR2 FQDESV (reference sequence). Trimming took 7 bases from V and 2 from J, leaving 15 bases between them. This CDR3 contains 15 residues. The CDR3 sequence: CASTPPTRGNQPQHF. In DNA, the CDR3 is TGTGCCAGCACCCCCCCCACACGGGGCAATCAGCCCCAGCATTTT.

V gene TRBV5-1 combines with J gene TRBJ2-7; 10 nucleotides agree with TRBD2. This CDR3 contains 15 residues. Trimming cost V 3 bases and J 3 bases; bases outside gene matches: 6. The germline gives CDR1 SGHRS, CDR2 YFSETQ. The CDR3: CASSSVAGGVYEQYF. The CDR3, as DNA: TGCGCCAGCAGCTCCGTAGCGGGGGGTGTCTACGAGCAGTACTTC.

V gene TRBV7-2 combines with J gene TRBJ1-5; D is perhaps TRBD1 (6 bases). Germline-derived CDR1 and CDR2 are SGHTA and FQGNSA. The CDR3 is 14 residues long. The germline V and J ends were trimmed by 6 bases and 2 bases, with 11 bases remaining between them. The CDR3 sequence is CASRDAGGNQPQHF. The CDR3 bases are TGTGCCAGCAGGGACGCAGGGGGCAATCAGCCCCAGCATTTT.

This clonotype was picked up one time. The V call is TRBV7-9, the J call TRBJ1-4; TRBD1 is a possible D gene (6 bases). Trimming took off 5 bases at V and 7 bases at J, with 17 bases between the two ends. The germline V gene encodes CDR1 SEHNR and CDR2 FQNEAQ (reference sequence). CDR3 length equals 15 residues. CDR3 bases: TGTGCCAGCAGCCTTTTTACAGGGCTTTCTGAAAAACTGTTTTTT. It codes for CASSLFTGLSEKLFF. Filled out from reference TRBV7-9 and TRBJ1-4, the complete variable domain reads DTGVSQNPRHKITKRGQNVTFRCDPISEHNRLYWYRQTLGQGPEFLTYFQNEAQLEKSRLLSDRFSAERPKGSFSTLEIQRTEQGDSAMYLCASSLFTGLSEKLFFGSGTQLSVL.